This T cell receptor beta chain was found in a study of Ad26.COV2.S vaccination and SARS-CoV-2 variants. Broader study findings: Vaccine and placebo recipients had similar non-spike TCR breadth. The TCR breadth and depth analyses may have understated or missed part of the total T cell responses.

Comment on this clone: Its target is unknown.

The treatment is: around 19 received Ad26.COV2.S at low or high dose, single or two shots; roughly five received placebo; per-sample allocation not given. Collection of the samples took place on day 63 after the first injection of vaccine or placebo. Boston supplied an adult donor aged 18-55 years. Measured with immunoSEQ multiplex PCR; TCRdb has only the in-frame clones, and not every one. The profile shows roughly 350,000 clones, 86% of them singletons. Germline V gene sequence: CDR1 SGHRS, CDR2 YFSETQ. This CDR3 spans 16 amino acids. V lost 1 base to trimming and J lost 4 bases; unmatched junction nucleotides: 9.

The clonotype comes from a person between 18 and 60 years old who received the Ad26.COV2.S COVID-19 vaccine or a placebo. This chain links TRBV5-1 with TRBJ2-7, with TRBD1 identical over 9 bases. The sample in question was peripheral blood, obtained in a trial of Ad26.COV2.S vaccine versus placebo. The DNA of the CDR3 is TGCGCCAGCAGCTTGACAGGGGGCGCCGTCCTGTACGAGCAGTACTTC. Translated: CASSLTGGAVLYEQYF. The variable domain in full, completed from reference TRBV5-1 and TRBJ2-7, reads KAGVTQTPRYLIKTRGQQVTLSCSPISGHRSVSWYQQTPGQGLQFLFEYFSETQRNKGNFPGRFSGRQFSNSRSEMNVSTLELGDSALYLCASSLTGGAVLYEQYFGPGTRLTVT.